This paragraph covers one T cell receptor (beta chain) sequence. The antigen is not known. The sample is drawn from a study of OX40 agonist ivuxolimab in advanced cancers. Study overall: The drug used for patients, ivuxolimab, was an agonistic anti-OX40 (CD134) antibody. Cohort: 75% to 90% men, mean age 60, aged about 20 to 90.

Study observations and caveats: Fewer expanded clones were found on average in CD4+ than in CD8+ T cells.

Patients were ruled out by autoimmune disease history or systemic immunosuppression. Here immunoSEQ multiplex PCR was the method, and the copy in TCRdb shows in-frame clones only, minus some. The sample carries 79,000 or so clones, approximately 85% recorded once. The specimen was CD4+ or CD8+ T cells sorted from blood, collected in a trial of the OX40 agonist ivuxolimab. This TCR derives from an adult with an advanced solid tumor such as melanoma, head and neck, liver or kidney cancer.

The CDR3 nucleotides are TGTGCCAGCAGCTTAGGGCGACAGAACTATGGCTACACCTTC. It translates to CASSLGRQNYGYTF. This chain connects TRBV7-6 to TRBJ1-2, with a possible D match to TRBD1 (5 bases). The CDR3 loop spans 14 amino acids. Germline V gene sequence: CDR1 SGHVS, CDR2 FNYEAQ. Trimming pared 1 base from V and 2 bases from J, leaving 8 bases between.